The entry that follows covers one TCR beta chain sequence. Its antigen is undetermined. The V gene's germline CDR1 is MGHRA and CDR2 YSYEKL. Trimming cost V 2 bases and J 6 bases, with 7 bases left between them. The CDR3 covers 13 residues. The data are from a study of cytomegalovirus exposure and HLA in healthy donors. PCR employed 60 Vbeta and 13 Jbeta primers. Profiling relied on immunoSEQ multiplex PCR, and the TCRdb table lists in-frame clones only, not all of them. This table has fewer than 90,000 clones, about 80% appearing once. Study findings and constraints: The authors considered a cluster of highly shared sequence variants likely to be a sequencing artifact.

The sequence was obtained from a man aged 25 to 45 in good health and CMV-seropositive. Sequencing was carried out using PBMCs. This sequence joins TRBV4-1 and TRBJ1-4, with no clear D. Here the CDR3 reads CASSQREDEKLFF. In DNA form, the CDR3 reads TGCGCCAGCAGCCAACGGGAAGATGAAAAACTGTTTTTT.